This T cell receptor (beta chain) derives from a study of blood T cells in healthy people across ages. Study summary: Template switching retrieved approximately one barcoded beta molecule for each two T cells.

General study findings and limits: CMV status of donors was unknown, possibly confounding expanded clonotype changes. Roughly linear declines in TCR beta diversity per million T cells occurred with age. Long-lived donors had more naive CD4+ cells and higher diversity than aged donors.

CDR1 SGHTA and CDR2 FQGNSA come from the germline V gene. The trim removed 0 bases at V and 5 bases at J, leaving 6 bases unmatched. The CDR3 is 15 residues long. A remark on this clonotype: Its specificity is unknown.

Using a J-beta primer mix together with a sample-barcoded 5' primer, a second PCR was run for roughly 6 to 12 cycles. In TCRdb, the 5' RACE reads were re-called with MiXCR into one record per CDR3 protein. Of about 1,400,000 distinct CDR3 sequences in the sample, approximately 59% are singletons; the top ten hold roughly 6.3%. This rearrangement joins TRBV7-2 to TRBJ2-7; 8 bases line up with TRBD2. Sequencing input: blood. This TCR came from a man in his late teens or twenties in good health. Here the CDR3 reads CASSLARAGDDEQYF. For the CDR3, the DNA is TGTGCCAGCAGCTTAGCGCGAGCGGGAGACGACGAGCAGTACTTC.